A single TCR beta chain is shown here with its context. Its antigen is not known. This CDR3 is built from 14 residues. V lost 2 bases to trimming and J lost 5 bases; unmatched junction nucleotides: 6. Germline CDR1 reads SGHNT; CDR2 reads YYREEE (reference sequence). Here immunoSEQ multiplex PCR was the method, and the copy in TCRdb shows in-frame clones only, minus some. This sample has about 350,000 clones, with about 88% found just once. These data originate in a study of Ad26.COV2.S vaccination and SARS-CoV-2 variants. In the study overall: Donor got 5x10^10 or 1x10^11 viral particles of Ad26.COV2.S. Study-wide findings and caveats: Vaccine and placebo groups showed comparable non-spike TCR breadth. There was reportedly substantial breadth in spike-specific CD8+ and CD4+ T cell responses after vaccination.

The treatment is: about 20 received Ad26.COV2.S at low or high dose, single or two shots; roughly 5 received placebo; per-sample allocation not given. Collection of the samples took place on day 63 after the first injection of vaccine or placebo. An 18-55-year-old adult in Boston served as donor. The input for sequencing was peripheral blood, taken in a trial of Ad26.COV2.S vaccine versus placebo. This clonotype was obtained from a person aged 18-60 years who received the Ad26.COV2.S COVID-19 vaccine or a placebo. The chain recombines TRBV5-4 with TRBJ2-7; 8 bases fit TRBD1. The CDR3 coding sequence is TGTGCCAGCAGCTTAGGACAGGGATTTGACGAGCAGTACTTC. It specifies CASSLGQGFDEQYF. The entire variable domain, with the rest obtained from reference TRBV5-4 and TRBJ2-7, is as follows: ETGVTQSPTHLIKTRGQQVTLRCSSQSGHNTVSWYQQALGQGPQFIFQYYREEENGRGNFPPRFSGLQFPNYSSELNVNALELDDSALYLCASSLGQGFDEQYFGPGTRLTVT.